Each of the 17 T cell receptor beta chains below was sequenced from the same sample in a study of blood T cell repertoires in COVID-19. Some clones are missing from TCRdb's copy, which holds only in-frame ones; the method was immunoSEQ multiplex PCR. The table includes about 190,000 clones, 90% detected once. What was sequenced was peripheral blood. The receptors were sampled from a middle-aged man with acute or convalescent COVID-19.

The rearrangement links TRBV5-8 to TRBJ2-3; TRBD1 matches at 8 bases. With 7 bases clipped from V and 4 bases from J, the junction kept 14 bases outside the gene matches. Germline-derived CDR1 and CDR2 are SGHTS and YDEGEE. There are 16 residues in the CDR3. In nucleotides, the CDR3 is TGTGCCAGCCGCCTGGGGACAGGAAACTATCCAGATACGCAGTATTTT. This gives the protein CASRLGTGNYPDTQYF.

The chain uses TRBV29-1 and TRBJ1-2, with 12 nucleotides matching TRBD1. CDR1 is SQVTM and CDR2 is ANQGSEA in the germline V gene. The trim removed 6 bases at V and 8 bases at J, leaving 7 bases unmatched. The CDR3 has 13 amino acids. The CDR3 loop is CSVSGQGAEGYTF. CDR3 DNA: TGCAGCGTCTCGGGACAGGGGGCGGAAGGCTACACCTTC.

This chain uses TRBV6-2 or TRBV6-3 with TRBJ2-7; possibly TRBD2 for D (6 bases). The ends were cut back, 0 bases at V and 5 bases at J, with 23 bases in the middle. CDR3 length: 18 residues. CDR1 and CDR2 (germline): MNHEY, SVGEGT. Here the CDR3 DNA reads TGTGCCAGCAGTTACTCGATCACAACGACCGGGAGTACCAACGAGCAGTACTTC. This sequence encodes CASSYSITTTGSTNEQYF.

The V and J genes are TRBV18 and TRBJ2-5, with 8 nucleotides matching TRBD1. V dropped 6 bases and J dropped 0; count of bases not matched to a gene: 6. There are 15 residues in the CDR3. Germline loops: CDR1 KGHSH, CDR2 LQKENI. The CDR3 region is CASSPGTGYQETQYF. The CDR3 DNA reads as TGTGCCAGCTCCCCCGGGACAGGTTACCAAGAGACCCAGTACTTC.

The chain combines TRBV9 with TRBJ2-1; 11 nucleotides line up with TRBD2. With 6 bases clipped from V and 6 bases from J, the junction kept 8 bases outside the gene matches. Germline CDR1 and CDR2: SGDLS and YYNGEE. The CDR3 runs to 15 residues. The CDR3 reads CASNLAGGPPNEQFF. In DNA form, the CDR3 reads TGTGCCAGCAACTTAGCGGGAGGGCCTCCCAATGAGCAGTTCTTC. The variable domain in full, with the rest retrieved from reference TRBV9 and TRBJ2-1, is DSGVTQTPKHLITATGQRVTLRCSPRSGDLSVYWYQQSLDQGLQFLIQYYNGEERAKGNILERFSAQQFPDLHSELNLSSLELGDSALYFCASNLAGGPPNEQFFGPGTRLTVL.

V and J are TRBV4-1 and TRBJ2-3, with a tentative D call TRBD1 (5 bases). The CDR3 consists of 17 residues. Germline lookup yields CDR1 MGHRA and CDR2 YSYEKL. V was shortened by 4 bases and J by 1 base, with 18 bases between the two germline ends. The CDR3 sequence: CASSRRTGGLGTDTQYF. The CDR3 DNA sequence: TGCGCCAGCAGCCGAAGAACAGGTGGTTTGGGCACAGATACGCAGTATTTT.

V usage is TRBV11-2 and J usage is TRBJ1-1; tentative D call: TRBD1 (5 bases). CDR1 is SGHAT, CDR2 FQNNGV, per germline. The ends were cut back, 0 bases at V and 1 base at J, with 9 bases in the middle. This CDR3 is built from 15 residues. CDR3 DNA: TGTGCCAGCAGCTTAGATCCTCAGGGGAACACTGAAGCTTTCTTT. Translated, it gives CASSLDPQGNTEAFF.

This clone has a single count. The rearrangement joins TRBV5-1 to TRBJ2-7, with D perhaps TRBD1 (6 bases). The germline gives CDR1 SGHRS, CDR2 YFSETQ. The CDR3 consists of 14 residues. Trimming removed 4 bases from V and 1 base from J, with 12 bases in between. For the CDR3, the DNA is TGCGCCAGCAGCCTAGGACAGCCGTCCTACGAGCAGTACTTC. Encoded protein: CASSLGQPSYEQYF.

The chain joins TRBV28 to TRBJ2-7, with a weak D call TRBD1 (6 bases). Germline assignment: CDR1 MDHEN and CDR2 SYDVKM. The CDR3 spans 13 residues. Between the trimmed V and J ends, which lost 8 bases and 2 bases, there was a span of 13 bases. CDR3 sequence: CASAGTLTYEQYF. The DNA for the CDR3 is TGTGCCAGCGCCGGGACATTAACCTACGAGCAGTACTTC.

The chain's CDR3 is CASSTGTGGYEQYV. In DNA form, the CDR3 reads TGCGCCAGCAGCACCGGGACAGGGGGCTACGAGCAGTACGTC. The genes are TRBV5-1 and TRBJ2-7; 11 bases are a match to TRBD1. The V gene's germline CDR1 is SGHRS and CDR2 YFSETQ. V lost 4 bases, J lost 3 bases, and 3 bases stayed unmatched. The CDR3 sequence is 14 residues long.

This clone was observed once. V and J are TRBV6-5 and TRBJ2-1, with a weak D call TRBD1 (5 bases). The germline V gene encodes CDR1 MNHEY and CDR2 SVGAGI. There are 14 residues in the CDR3. Trimming pared 6 bases from V and 8 bases from J, leaving 17 bases between. CDR3 region: CASSLRPQGYEQFF. DNA of the CDR3: TGTGCCAGCAGCTTAAGGCCCCAGGGATATGAGCAGTTCTTC.

This clone has just one count. This CDR3 is CASSIFLTGGGYEQYF. CDR3 DNA sequence: TGTGCCAGTAGTATCTTTTTGACAGGGGGCGGCTACGAGCAGTACTTC. The rearrangement links TRBV19 to TRBJ2-7; the match to TRBD1 covers 10 bases. V trimming: 3 bases; J trimming: 3 bases; junction bases outside the gene matches: 8. The CDR3 has 16 amino acids. CDR1 and CDR2 (germline): LNHDA, SQIVND (reference sequence).

The chain is built from TRBV14 and TRBJ2-3, with TRBD2 identical over 7 bases. Germline trimming cut 1 base from V and 2 bases from J; bases unmatched to any gene: 0. In germline, CDR1 is SGHDN, CDR2 FVKESK. This CDR3 spans 14 amino acids. The CDR3 nucleotides read TGTGCCAGCAGCCAAGGACTAGCCACAGATACGCAGTATTTT. Translating gives CASSQGLATDTQYF.

The gene calls are TRBV2 and TRBJ1-4; tentatively, D is TRBD1 (5 bases). The germline V gene encodes CDR1 SNHLY and CDR2 FYNNEI. CDR3 length: 13 amino acids. V was trimmed by 3 bases and J by 10 bases, leaving 12 bases between them. The CDR3 here is CASSEGPTAKLFF. The CDR3 region has the DNA TGTGCCAGCAGTGAGGGGCCTACCGCAAAACTGTTTTTT.

V is TRBV30 and J is TRBJ1-6, with 8 bases lining up with TRBD1. J was trimmed by 14 bases and V by 2 bases; bases with no gene match: 14. This CDR3 is 15 amino acids long. CDR1 and CDR2 (germline): GTSNPN, SVGIG (reference sequence). CDR3 residues: CAWSLSGTGVWALHF. CDR3 sequence (DNA): TGTGCCTGGAGTCTGTCCGGGACAGGCGTTTGGGCCCTCCACTTT.

This clone was seen a single time. The chain couples TRBV11-2 to TRBJ2-2; no reliable D call. The CDR3 extends over 11 amino acids. The germline V gene has CDR1 SGHAT and CDR2 FQNNGV. The V end lost 8 bases, the J end lost 10 bases, and 11 bases lay between the germline ends. CDR3 in amino acids: CASRGVEELFF. CDR3 DNA: TGTGCCAGCCGAGGTGTTGAGGAGCTGTTTTTT.

The chain uses TRBV7-2 and TRBJ2-2, with 9 bases lining up with TRBD1. Trimming took 0 bases from V and 5 from J; bases not matched to a gene: 7. The CDR3 has 17 residues. The germline CDR1 and CDR2 sequences are SGHTA and FQGNSA. CDR3 loop: CASSLALNRGRTGELFF. The DNA for the CDR3 is TGTGCCAGCAGCTTAGCGCTAAACAGGGGGCGGACCGGGGAGCTGTTTTTT.